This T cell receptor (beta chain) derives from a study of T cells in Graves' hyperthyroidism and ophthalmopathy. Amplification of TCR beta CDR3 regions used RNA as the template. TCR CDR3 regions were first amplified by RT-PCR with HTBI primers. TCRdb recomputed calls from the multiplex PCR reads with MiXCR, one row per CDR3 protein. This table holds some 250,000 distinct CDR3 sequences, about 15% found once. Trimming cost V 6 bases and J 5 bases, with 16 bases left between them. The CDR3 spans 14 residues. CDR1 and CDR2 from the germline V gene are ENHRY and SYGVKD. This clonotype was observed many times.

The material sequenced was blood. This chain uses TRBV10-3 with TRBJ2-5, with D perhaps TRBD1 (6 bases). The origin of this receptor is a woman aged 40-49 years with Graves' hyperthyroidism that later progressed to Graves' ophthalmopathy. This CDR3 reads CAIRQGPAGETQYF. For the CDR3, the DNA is TGTGCCATCAGACAGGGTCCCGCCGGGGAGACCCAGTACTTC.